This T cell receptor (beta chain) stems from a study of blood T cell repertoires in COVID-19. Study-level background: Researchers got acute and convalescent COVID-19 samples from the United States, Italy and Spain. From T cells, B-cell-depleted T cells, or PBMCs came the material, which was cDNA or gDNA.

Trimming took 0 bases from V and 6 from J, leaving 13 bases between them. CDR1 is SGDLS, CDR2 YYNGEE, per germline. The CDR3 runs to 14 residues. Per the authors' pipeline: Nucleated cell number was recorded as an estimate derived from reference gene primer amplification. Method: immunoSEQ multiplex PCR; TCRdb's copy keeps in-frame clones and lacks some. From that table come the V and J calls and clone size; the DNA was used to work out D and trimming. The sample comprises about 250,000 clones, 88% of which are singletons, and more than 1.2% rests with the top ten. V gene TRBV9 combines with J gene TRBJ2-7; tentatively, D is TRBD1 (5 bases). Sequencing was carried out using peripheral blood. The source of this sequence is a man at least 80 years old with acute or convalescent COVID-19. CDR3 sequence reads: CASSVAPSGAEQYF. The DNA of the CDR3 is TGTGCCAGCAGCGTAGCCCCTTCTGGGGCCGAGCAGTACTTC.